A single sample gave rise to the 17 T cell receptor beta chains below, sequenced in a study of metastatic and nonmetastatic thyroid tumors. TCRdb re-called clones via MiXCR from the PCR reads. The table lists approximately 5,400 clones, 30% to 40% of them singletons. All patients were untreated before thyroid surgery. The sequenced sample was adjacent normal tissue. The origin of the receptors is a female donor with papillary thyroid cancer or a benign thyroid nodule (not recorded which). Some clones in this sample may be carry-over from other donors' samples.

The chain employs TRBV2 and TRBJ1-2; D is unresolved. The CDR3 is made up of 13 amino acids. V was cut by 7 bases and J by 5 bases, with 14 bases left in between. Germline CDR1 reads SNHLY; CDR2 reads FYNNEI. The CDR3 reads CASTAGRIYGYTF. CDR3 nucleotide sequence: TGTGCCAGCACTGCGGGCAGGATTTATGGCTACACCTTC. Using reference TRBV2 and TRBJ1-2 for the parts outside the CDR3, the full variable domain is EPEVTQTPSHQVTQMGQEVILRCVPISNHLYFYWYRQILGQKVEFLVSFYNNEISEKSEIFDDQFSVERPDGSNFTLKIRSTKLEDSAMYFCASTAGRIYGYTFGSGTRLTVV.

The chain carries TRBV5-1 and TRBJ1-2; 8 bases are shared with TRBD1. Trimming removed 3 bases from V and 4 bases from J; junction bases left unmatched: 8. Germline-derived CDR1 and CDR2 are SGHRS and YFSETQ. This CDR3 spans 15 amino acids. CDR3 sequence: CASSSRTGIGYGYTF. The CDR3 DNA is TGCGCCAGCAGCTCTAGGACAGGGATAGGCTATGGCTACACCTTC.

This clone was detected a few times. CDR3 in amino acids: CASSLTNTGELFF. The CDR3 DNA follows: TGTGCCAGCAGCCTAACGAACACCGGGGAGCTGTTTTTT. J is TRBJ2-2 and V is TRBV7-8; D is uncertain. Germline CDR1 and CDR2: SGHVS and FQNEAQ. The CDR3 totals 13 residues. With 5 bases removed from V and 0 bases from J, the gap between germline ends came to 4 bases.

This sequence joins TRBV20-1 and TRBJ2-2, with D uncertain. V was shortened by 0 bases and J by 2 bases, with 4 bases between the two germline ends. The germline CDR1 and CDR2 sequences are DFQATT and SNEGSKA (reference sequence). The CDR3 sequence is 13 residues long. The CDR3: CSARETNTGELFF. CDR3 nucleotides: TGCAGTGCTAGAGAGACTAACACCGGGGAGCTGTTTTTT.

This clone was seen more than once but under ten times. This chain joins TRBV11-3 and TRBJ1-2; a possible D gene is TRBD1 (6 bases). The CDR3 loop spans 15 amino acids. CDR1 and CDR2 from the germline V gene are SGHNT and YENEEA. The V and J ends lost 5 bases and 6 bases respectively, with 19 bases between them. CDR3 nucleotide sequence: TGTGCCAGCAGCCCCGTGGGGGGGGGCAGCGATGGCTACACCTTC. Its protein is CASSPVGGGSDGYTF.

This clone was detected only a few times. The chain recombines TRBV30 with TRBJ2-7; TRBD1 is a possible D gene (6 bases). Germline loops: CDR1 GTSNPN, CDR2 SVGIG (reference sequence). This CDR3 has 15 residues. Trimming stripped 3 bases from V and 6 bases from J, with 21 bases between. CDR3 loop: CAWSPRTELTGEQYF. The CDR3 region has the DNA TGTGCCTGGAGCCCCCGGACAGAGTTGACGGGCGAGCAGTACTTC.

The rearrangement links TRBV5-1 to TRBJ2-7; 8 positions match TRBD2. CDR3 size: 14 residues. Germline-derived CDR1 and CDR2 are SGHRS and YFSETQ. Trimming took 5 bases from V and 7 from J; bases not matched to a gene: 11. Here the CDR3 DNA reads TGCGCCAGCAGTAATCGCGGGGGGCCCAGTGAGCAGTACTTC. Translating gives CASSNRGGPSEQYF.

The chain carries TRBV18 and TRBJ2-1, with D possibly matching TRBD2 (5 bases). V was shortened by 1 base and J by 5 bases, with 9 bases between the two germline ends. The CDR3 covers 14 residues. Germline CDR1 is KGHSH and CDR2 is LQKENI. The CDR3 DNA sequence: TGTGCCAGCTCACCACAGGCAGCGGACAATGAGCAGTTCTTC. Its translation is CASSPQAADNEQFF.

The V call is TRBV20-1, the J call TRBJ1-2; TRBD1 is a possible D gene (6 bases). The ends were cut back, 1 base at V and 7 bases at J, with 13 bases in the middle. The germline V gene has CDR1 DFQATT and CDR2 SNEGSKA (reference sequence). The CDR3 is made up of 13 amino acids. CDR3 residues: CSARVSAGAGYTF. In DNA form, the CDR3 reads TGCAGTGCTAGAGTTAGCGCGGGGGCTGGCTACACCTTC.

The J gene is TRBJ2-5, the V gene TRBV11-1; TRBD2 matches 13 bases. Germline lookup yields CDR1 SGHAT and CDR2 FQDESV (reference sequence). V trimming: 1 base; J trimming: 5 bases; junction bases outside the gene matches: 19. The CDR3 has 21 amino acids. CDR3 in amino acids: CASSLEAGLAGVGVYGETQYF. The CDR3 nucleotides are TGTGCCAGCAGCTTAGAGGCTGGACTAGCGGGAGTAGGTGTATATGGGGAGACCCAGTACTTC. The full variable domain, completed using reference TRBV11-1 and TRBJ2-5, is EAEVAQSPRYKITEKSQAVAFWCDPISGHATLYWYRQILGQGPELLVQFQDESVVDDSQLPKDRFSAERLKGVDSTLKIQPAELGDSAMYLCASSLEAGLAGVGVYGETQYFGPGTRLLVL.

V and J are TRBV7-3 and TRBJ1-1, with 12 bases aligning to TRBD1. The CDR3 has 15 residues. Germline CDR1 reads SGHTA; CDR2 reads FQGTGA. The V and J ends lost 5 bases and 4 bases, in that order; junction bases with no gene match: 5. DNA of the CDR3: TGTGCCAGCAGCGCGGGACAGGGGGCCGTCACTGAAGCTTTCTTT. Residues: CASSAGQGAVTEAFF.

This chain links TRBV27 with TRBJ1-1; D is possibly TRBD1 (5 bases). CDR1 and CDR2 from the germline V gene are MNHEY and SMNVEV (reference sequence). The V end was cut by 7 bases, the J end by 1 base, with 19 bases between. This CDR3 is built from 16 residues. CDR3 DNA sequence: TGTGCCAGCACTCTACGTCCGGGACGGCAGAACACTGAAGCTTTCTTT. This gives the protein CASTLRPGRQNTEAFF.

The table lists this clone with a few counts. V gene TRBV6-5 combines with J gene TRBJ1-1; D perhaps matches TRBD1 (5 bases). V was cut by 4 bases and J by 1 base, with 10 bases left in between. Germline CDR1 and CDR2: MNHEY and SVGAGI. This CDR3 is built from 14 residues. The CDR3 sequence is CASSFGGTNTEAFF. The CDR3 bases are TGTGCCAGCAGTTTCGGGGGTACGAACACTGAAGCTTTCTTT.

This clone has more than one count but fewer than ten. A read error may produce the germline difference seen at one junction end. The rearrangement joins TRBV28 to TRBJ1-6; no firm D call. Per germline, CDR1 MDHEN and CDR2 SYDVKM. This CDR3 region has 15 residues. The CDR3 here is CASKQHNSYNSTLNF. Written as DNA, the CDR3 is TGTGCCAGCAAACAACACAACTCCTATAATTCAACCCTCAACTTT. The entire variable domain, with the rest obtained from reference TRBV28 and TRBJ1-6, is as follows: DVKVTQSSRYLVKRTGEKVFLECVQDMDHENMFWYRQDPGLGLRLIYFSYDVKMKEKGDIPEGYSVSREKKERFSLILESASTNQTSMYLCASKQHNSYNSTLNFGNGTRLTVT.

This clone was observed a few times. The J gene is TRBJ1-5, the V gene TRBV6-1; D is ambiguous. CDR1 MNHNS and CDR2 SASEGT come from the germline V gene. CDR3 length equals 17 residues. The V and J ends lost 6 bases and 4 bases respectively, with 22 bases between them. The CDR3 nucleotides read TGTGCCAGCAGCATTGACACTTCCTATTTACAAAATCAGCCCCAGCATTTT. Amino acid sequence: CASSIDTSYLQNQPQHF.

This chain connects TRBV10-1 to TRBJ2-1, with 9 bases that match TRBD2. Germline V gives CDR1 WNHNN, CDR2 SYGVQD (reference sequence). CDR3 length: 14 amino acids. V shed 4 bases, J shed 5 bases, and the junction held 3 bases outside the gene matches. The CDR3 loop reads CASSGASGDNEQFF. CDR3 DNA sequence: TGCGCCAGCAGTGGGGCTAGCGGGGACAATGAGCAGTTCTTC.

As concerns this clone: The junction differs from germline at one of its ends, possibly a read error. The chain's CDR3 is CSSSLGRLAGGRRETQYF. The CDR3 region has the DNA TGTTCCAGCAGCTTGGGGCGTCTAGCGGGGGGGCGAAGGGAGACCCAGTACTTC. The genes are TRBV5-4 and TRBJ2-5, with TRBD2 matching over 12 bases. This CDR3 is built from 18 residues. Germline V gives CDR1 SGHNT, CDR2 YYREEE (reference sequence).